A selection of T cell receptor beta chains follows, all from one sample in a study of blood T cell repertoires in COVID-19. Clones were sequenced by immunoSEQ multiplex PCR, and TCRdb holds only the in-frame ones, with some missing. The table includes about 200,000 clones, about 90% detected once. The sequencing input was peripheral blood. Receptors were obtained from a man aged 18 to 35 with active or convalescent COVID-19. The CDR3 runs from the conserved cysteine through the conserved F or W. A D gene is named only where the DNA matches it firmly. Size is stated for part of the rows, as once, few or many counts, or as a class when the clone is expanded.

- | TRBJ2-1 | TRBV9 | TRBD1 | TGTGCCAGCAGCGAGGGGGGAGACAGGGGATGGAATGAGCAGTTCTTC | CASSEGGDRGWNEQFF
- | TRBJ2-1 | TRBV5-1 | TRBD2 | TGCGCCAGCATCAGGACCGGGGGGGCCCCGAATGAGCAGTTCTTC | CASIRTGGAPNEQFF
- | TRBJ2-5 | TRBV11-2 | TRBD1 | TGTGCCAGCAGCCTGCCAGGACAGGGAGAAGAGACCCAGTACTTC | CASSLPGQGEETQYF
- | TRBJ2-2 | TRBV10-2 | - | TGCGCCAGCGGTCAGGCAAGGGAGACCGGGGAGCTGTTTTTT | CASGQARETGELFF
- | TRBJ2-7 | TRBV28 | TRBD1 | TGTGCCAGCAACCTCGGGACAGCCAACGAGCAGTACTTC | CASNLGTANEQYF
- | TRBJ1-4 | TRBV6-2/TRBV6-3 | - | TGTGCCAGCAGCCCCGGACTAACTAATGAAAAACTGTTTTTT | CASSPGLTNEKLFF
- | TRBJ2-3 | TRBV13 | TRBD2 | TGTGCCAGCAGCATGGGACTAGCGGGGGAATCAGATACGCAGTATTTT | CASSMGLAGESDTQYF
- | TRBJ1-2 | TRBV5-5 | TRBD1 | TGTGCCAGCAGCCCACGTCCGGAACAGGGGGCGGACTATGGCTACACCTTC | CASSPRPEQGADYGYTF
once | TRBJ2-7 | TRBV4-2 | - | TGTGCCAGCAGCCAAGGCGCAGGGGACTCCTACGAGCAGTACTTC | CASSQGAGDSYEQYF
- | TRBJ2-1 | TRBV7-3 | TRBD2 | TGTGCCAGCAGCTACGGGACTAGCGGGAGTAATGAGCAGTTCTTC | CASSYGTSGSNEQFF
- | TRBJ1-2 | TRBV30 | - | TGTGCCTGGAGTCAGGGGTACTATGGCTACACCTTC | CAWSQGYYGYTF
- | TRBJ2-2 | TRBV4-3 | TRBD1 | TGCGCCAGCAGCCAGCATGGGACAGGGGGCAATGGGGAGCTGTTTTTT | CASSQHGTGGNGELFF
- | TRBJ1-3 | TRBV5-5 | - | TGTGCCAGTTCCGTTAGAGGGCAGTCGTCGAGAAACACCATATATTTT | CASSVRGQSSRNTIYF
- | TRBJ1-1 | TRBV7-3 | TRBD1 | TGTGCCAGCAGCCCCGAAGCCCGCCGACAGGGTGACACTGAAGCTTTCTTT | CASSPEARRQGDTEAFF
- | TRBJ2-3 | TRBV4-1 | - | TGCGCCAGCAGCCTAGACCGGGATGCCGTTTCGTATACGCAGTATTTT | CASSLDRDAVSYTQYF
- | TRBJ1-4 | TRBV7-9 | TRBD1 | TGTGCCAGCGACAGGGCAACTAATGAAAAACTGTTTTTT | CASDRATNEKLFF
- | TRBJ1-2 | TRBV5-4 | TRBD1 | TGTGCCAGCAGCTTGGATAACAGGGGGCCCTATGGCTACACCTTC | CASSLDNRGPYGYTF
- | TRBJ2-5 | TRBV5-1 | TRBD1 | TGCGCCAGCAGCTTTCGACAGGGGGCGAGGGAGACCCAGTACTTC | CASSFRQGARETQYF
- | TRBJ2-3 | TRBV2 | TRBD2 | TGTGCCAGCACCGGACTAGCGGAAGATACGCAGTATTTT | CASTGLAEDTQYF
- | TRBJ2-1 | TRBV11-2 | TRBD2 | TGTGCCAGCAGTCCTGAACTAGCGGGAGCTTACAATGAGCAGTTCTTC | CASSPELAGAYNEQFF
- | TRBJ2-1 | TRBV19 | TRBD2 | TGTGCCAGTAGTATTCAGGCTAGCGGCTACAATGAGCAGTTCTTC | CASSIQASGYNEQFF
- | TRBJ1-1 | TRBV6-6 | - | TGTGCCAGCGGGCATCAGCTGACGGGGACTGAAGCTTTCTTT | CASGHQLTGTEAFF
- | TRBJ2-3 | TRBV7-6 | TRBD2 | TGTGCCAGCAGCTTAGCAGGACTAGCGGGAGGATCAGATACGCAGTATTTT | CASSLAGLAGGSDTQYF